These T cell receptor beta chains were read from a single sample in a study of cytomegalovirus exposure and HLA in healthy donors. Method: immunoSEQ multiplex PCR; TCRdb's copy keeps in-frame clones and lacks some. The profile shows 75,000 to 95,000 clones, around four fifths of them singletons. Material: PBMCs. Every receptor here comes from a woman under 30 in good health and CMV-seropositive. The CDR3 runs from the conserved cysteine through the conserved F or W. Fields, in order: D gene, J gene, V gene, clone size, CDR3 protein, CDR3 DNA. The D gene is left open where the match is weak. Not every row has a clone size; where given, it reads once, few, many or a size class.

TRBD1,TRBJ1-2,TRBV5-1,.,CASSLDWRQGGNYGYTF,TGCGCCAGCAGCTTGGATTGGAGACAGGGGGGGAACTATGGCTACACCTTC
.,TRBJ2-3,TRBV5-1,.,CASSLEEGVDTQYF,TGCGCCAGCAGCTTGGAAGAGGGAGTGGATACGCAGTATTTT
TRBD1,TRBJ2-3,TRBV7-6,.,CASSLGPLQGARTDTQYF,TGTGCCAGCAGCTTGGGCCCTCTCCAGGGGGCCCGCACAGATACGCAGTATTTT
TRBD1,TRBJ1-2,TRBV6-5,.,CASSPHRGYGYTF,TGTGCCAGCAGCCCCCACAGGGGCTATGGCTACACCTTC
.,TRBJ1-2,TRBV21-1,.,CASSKAAGGRAFNYGYTF,TGTGCCAGCAGCAAAGCAGCGGGCGGCAGGGCGTTTAACTATGGCTACACCTTC
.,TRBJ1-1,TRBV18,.,CASSLRGEAFF,TGTGCCAGCTCACTACGCGGAGAAGCTTTCTTT
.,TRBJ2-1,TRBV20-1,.,CSANRAAEQFF,TGCAGTGCTAACAGGGCGGCTGAGCAGTTCTTC
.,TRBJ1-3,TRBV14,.,CASSQAGLYYTIYF,TGTGCCAGCAGCCAAGCGGGTTTATATTACACCATATATTTT
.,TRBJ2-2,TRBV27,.,CASSFGNLNTGELFF,TGTGCCAGCAGTTTTGGCAATTTGAACACCGGGGAGCTGTTTTTT
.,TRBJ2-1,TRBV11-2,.,CASSLVDLYNEQFF,TGTGCCAGCAGCTTAGTGGACTTATACAATGAGCAGTTCTTC
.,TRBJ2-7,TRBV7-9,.,CASSLAFSKSSYEQYF,TGTGCCAGCAGCTTAGCGTTTAGCAAGAGCTCCTACGAGCAGTACTTC
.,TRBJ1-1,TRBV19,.,CASSMNTEAFF,TGTGCCAGTAGCATGAACACTGAAGCTTTCTTT
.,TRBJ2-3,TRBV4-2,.,CASSQDLGRISSTDTQYF,TGTGCCAGCAGCCAAGATTTGGGGCGGATTTCTAGCACAGATACGCAGTATTTT
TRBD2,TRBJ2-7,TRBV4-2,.,CASSRTGTSSSYEQYF,TGTGCCAGCAGCCGCACCGGGACTAGCTCGTCCTACGAGCAGTACTTC
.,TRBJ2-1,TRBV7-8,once,CASSLGLDRGLIDEQFF,TGTGCCAGCAGCTTAGGCTTGGATAGGGGGTTAATAGATGAGCAGTTCTTC
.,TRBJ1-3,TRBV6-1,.,CASDPRVAGNTIYF,TGTGCCAGTGACCCGAGGGTGGCTGGAAACACCATATATTTT
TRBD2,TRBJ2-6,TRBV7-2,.,CASRTGTRSGGANVLTF,TGTGCCAGCAGGACCGGGACTAGGTCGGGTGGGGCCAACGTCCTGACTTTC
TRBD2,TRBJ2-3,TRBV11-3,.,CASSSGLAGGEDTQYF,TGTGCCAGCAGCTCCGGACTAGCGGGAGGGGAGGATACGCAGTATTTT
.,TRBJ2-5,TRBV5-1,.,CASRQTIETQYF,TGCGCCAGCCGACAGACGATCGAGACCCAGTACTTC
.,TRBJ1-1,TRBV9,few,CASSESLTGSGREAFF,TGTGCCAGCAGCGAAAGCTTGACAGGCAGTGGACGGGAAGCTTTCTTT
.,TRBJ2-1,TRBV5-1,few,CASSLFPLASEQFF,TGCGCCAGCAGCTTGTTTCCACTAGCTAGTGAGCAGTTCTTC
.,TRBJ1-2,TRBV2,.,CASSPGREIHGYTF,TGTGCCAGCAGTCCAGGACGGGAAATTCATGGCTACACCTTC
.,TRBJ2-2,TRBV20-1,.,CSAYNTGELFF,TGCAGTGCTTATAACACCGGGGAGCTGTTTTTT
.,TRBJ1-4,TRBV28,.,CASTRGGDEKLFF,TGTGCCAGCACACGGGGGGGCGATGAAAAACTGTTTTTT
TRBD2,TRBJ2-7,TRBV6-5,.,CASRELAESYEQYF,TGTGCCAGCCGAGAGCTAGCGGAAAGCTACGAGCAGTACTTC
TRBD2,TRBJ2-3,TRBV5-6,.,CASSLRLAGPDTQYF,TGTGCCAGCAGCTTGAGACTAGCGGGACCAGATACGCAGTATTTT
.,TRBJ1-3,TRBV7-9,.,CASGTYASGNTIYF,TGTGCCAGCGGGACTTATGCCTCTGGAAACACCATATATTTT
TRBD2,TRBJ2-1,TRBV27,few,CASSSLTSGQFF,TGTGCCAGCAGTTCTTTGACTAGCGGACAGTTCTTC
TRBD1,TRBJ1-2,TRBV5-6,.,CASSSRDSPLNYGYTF,TGTGCCAGCAGCTCCCGGGACAGTCCACTTAACTATGGCTACACCTTC
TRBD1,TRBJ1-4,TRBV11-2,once,CASSLGDSKLFF,TGTGCCAGCAGCTTAGGGGACAGCAAACTGTTTTTT
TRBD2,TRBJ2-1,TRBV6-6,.,CASTGTSSRNEQFF,TGTGCCAGTACCGGGACTAGCAGTCGCAATGAGCAGTTCTTC
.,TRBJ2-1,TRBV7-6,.,CASSLIWPSNEQFF,TGTGCCAGCAGCTTAATTTGGCCCTCCAATGAGCAGTTCTTC
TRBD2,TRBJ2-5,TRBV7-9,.,CASSFGSGGVETQYF,TGTGCCAGCAGCTTCGGTAGCGGGGGTGTAGAGACCCAGTACTTC
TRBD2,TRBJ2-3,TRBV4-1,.,CASSQSGTSAASTDTQYF,TGCGCCAGCAGCCAGTCGGGGACTAGCGCCGCTAGCACAGATACGCAGTATTTT
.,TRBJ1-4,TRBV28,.,CASYQRGGQNEKLFF,TGTGCCAGCTACCAAAGGGGGGGGCAAAATGAAAAACTGTTTTTT
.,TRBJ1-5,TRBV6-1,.,CASSDQGINQPQHF,TGTGCCAGCAGTGATCAGGGGATCAATCAGCCCCAGCATTTT
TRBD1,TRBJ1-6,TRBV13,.,CASSTGQGHSPLHF,TGTGCCAGCAGTACCGGACAGGGGCATTCACCCCTCCACTTT
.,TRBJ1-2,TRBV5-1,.,CASSLGSGIRDYGYTF,TGCGCCAGCAGCTTGGGGTCGGGGATCCGCGACTATGGCTACACCTTC
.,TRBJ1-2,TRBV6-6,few,CASSPFLTGANYGYTF,TGTGCCAGCAGTCCTTTCTTGACAGGAGCTAACTATGGCTACACCTTC
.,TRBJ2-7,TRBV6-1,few,CASSPSRYEQYF,TGTGCCAGCAGTCCCTCTCGGTACGAGCAGTACTTC
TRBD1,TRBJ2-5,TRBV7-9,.,CASSLQGAGETQYF,TGTGCCAGCAGTTTACAGGGGGCAGGGGAGACCCAGTACTTC
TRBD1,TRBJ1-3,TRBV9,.,CASSAEGTGGNTIYF,TGTGCCAGCAGCGCAGAGGGGACAGGGGGAAACACCATATATTTT
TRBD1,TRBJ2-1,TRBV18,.,CASSPWTGGGNNEQFF,TGTGCCAGCTCACCGTGGACAGGGGGCGGTAACAATGAGCAGTTCTTC
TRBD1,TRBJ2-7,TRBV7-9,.,CASSQGQGIYEQYF,TGTGCCAGCAGCCAGGGACAGGGAATTTACGAGCAGTACTTC
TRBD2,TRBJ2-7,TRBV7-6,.,CASSLSSGSTEQYF,TGTGCCAGCAGCTTATCTAGCGGGAGTACCGAGCAGTACTTC
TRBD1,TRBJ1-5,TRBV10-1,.,CASSGQLPGQGAGQPQHF,TGCGCCAGCAGTGGTCAATTACCGGGACAGGGGGCAGGTCAGCCCCAGCATTTT
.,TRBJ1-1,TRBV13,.,CASSSRGVTEAFF,TGTGCCAGCAGCTCCAGGGGCGTCACTGAAGCTTTCTTT
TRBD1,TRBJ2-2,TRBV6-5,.,CASSADRVWTGELFF,TGTGCCAGCAGTGCGGACAGGGTTTGGACCGGGGAGCTGTTTTTT
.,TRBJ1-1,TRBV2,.,CASSEGGSNTEAFF,TGTGCCAGCAGCGAAGGCGGGAGTAACACTGAAGCTTTCTTT
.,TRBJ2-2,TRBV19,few,CASSIRAGTGELFF,TGTGCCAGTAGTATCAGGGCTGGCACCGGGGAGCTGTTTTTT
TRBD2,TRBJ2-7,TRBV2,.,CASSAFGGRADEQYF,TGTGCCAGCAGCGCCTTCGGCGGGAGGGCCGACGAGCAGTACTTC
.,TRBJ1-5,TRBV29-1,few,CSLDLTGRGCQPQHF,TGCAGCTTAGACCTTACTGGGAGGGGCTGCCAGCCCCAGCATTTT
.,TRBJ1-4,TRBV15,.,CATSRAGPNEKLFF,TGTGCCACCAGCAGAGCCGGTCCGAATGAAAAACTGTTTTTT
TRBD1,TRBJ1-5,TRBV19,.,CASSIGQGSYQPQHF,TGTGCCAGTAGTATAGGACAGGGGAGTTATCAGCCCCAGCATTTT
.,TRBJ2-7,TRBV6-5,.,CASSYVRGLSYEQYF,TGTGCCAGCAGTTACGTGCGGGGCCTCTCCTACGAGCAGTACTTC